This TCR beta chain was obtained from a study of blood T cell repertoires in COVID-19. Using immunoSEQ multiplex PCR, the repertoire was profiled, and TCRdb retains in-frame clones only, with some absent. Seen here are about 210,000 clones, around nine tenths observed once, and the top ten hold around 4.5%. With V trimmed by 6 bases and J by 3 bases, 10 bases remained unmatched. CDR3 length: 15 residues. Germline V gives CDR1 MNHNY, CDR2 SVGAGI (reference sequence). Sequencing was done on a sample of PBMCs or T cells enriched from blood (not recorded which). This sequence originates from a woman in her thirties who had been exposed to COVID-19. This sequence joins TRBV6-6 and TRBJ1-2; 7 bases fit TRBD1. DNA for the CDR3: TGTGCCAGCAGCCTAACCCCCGGGACAGACTATGGCTACACCTTC. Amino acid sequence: CASSLTPGTDYGYTF.